A single sample is the source of the 18 T cell receptor beta chains below, sequenced in a study of OX40 agonist ivuxolimab in advanced cancers. Data came from immunoSEQ multiplex PCR; TCRdb stores just in-frame clones and leaves some out. Among some 76,000 clones listed, approximately 84% were seen once. The sample consisted of CD4+ or CD8+ T cells sorted from blood, taken in a trial of the OX40 agonist ivuxolimab. The receptors shown here come from an adult with an advanced solid tumor such as melanoma, head and neck, liver or kidney cancer.

The genes are TRBV7-9 and TRBJ1-6; D unclear. Germline V gene lookup returns CDR1 SEHNR and CDR2 FQNEAQ (reference sequence). This CDR3 spans 16 amino acids. V dropped 0 bases and J dropped 7 bases, with 13 bases sitting between them. DNA of the CDR3: TGTGCCAGCAGCTTAGCGATCACGGGCGGCAATTCACCCCTCCACTTT. Its translation: CASSLAITGGNSPLHF.

This chain links TRBV4-2 with TRBJ1-5, with D uncertain. There are 16 residues in the CDR3. Looked up from germline, CDR1 is LGHNA and CDR2 is YNFKEQ. The V and J ends lost 1 base and 2 bases respectively, with 12 bases between them. CDR3 sequence reads: CASSQGYGVGNQPQHF. CDR3 bases: TGTGCCAGCAGCCAAGGCTACGGGGTTGGCAATCAGCCCCAGCATTTT.

This chain's CDR3 is CASSPGRASLMGFQETQYF. For the CDR3, the DNA is TGTGCCAGCAGCCCGGGTCGCGCTTCTCTGATGGGGTTCCAAGAGACCCAGTACTTC. This chain connects TRBV14 to TRBJ2-5; no definite D call. This CDR3 has 19 residues. The germline V and J ends were trimmed by 4 bases and 1 base, with 25 bases remaining between them. In germline, CDR1 is SGHDN, CDR2 FVKESK. The full variable domain, in which reference TRBV14 and TRBJ2-5 provide the parts outside the CDR3, is EAGVTQFPSHSVIEKGQTVTLRCDPISGHDNLYWYRRVMGKEIKFLLHFVKESKQDESGMPNNRFLAERTGGTYSTLKVQPAELEDSGVYFCASSPGRASLMGFQETQYFGPGTRLLVL.

V usage is TRBV10-3 and J usage is TRBJ2-3; perhaps TRBD2 as D (6 bases). Looked up from germline, CDR1 is ENHRY and CDR2 is SYGVKD. This CDR3 spans 15 amino acids. The V gene lost 0 bases and the J gene lost 6 bases, with 13 bases spanning the gap. Written as DNA, the CDR3 is TGTGCCATCAGTGAGTCGGGTACCGGAGGGGATACGCAGTATTTT. This sequence encodes CAISESGTGGDTQYF.

V and J are TRBV7-2 and TRBJ2-1; no firm D call. Germline V gene data show CDR1 as SGHTA and CDR2 as FQGNSA. The CDR3 length is 15 residues. With 0 bases removed from V and 3 bases from J, the gap between germline ends came to 9 bases. DNA of the CDR3: TGTGCCAGCAGCTTAGCCCAGACATTCTACAATGAGCAGTTCTTC. This gives the protein CASSLAQTFYNEQFF.

V and J are TRBV9 and TRBJ1-2, with 7 positions matching TRBD1. The CDR3 is made up of 13 amino acids. CDR1 and CDR2 from the germline V gene are SGDLS and YYNGEE. With 2 bases clipped from V and 8 bases from J, the junction kept 6 bases outside the gene matches. The CDR3 here is CASSVGTARGYTF. DNA of the CDR3: TGTGCCAGCAGCGTCGGGACAGCGAGGGGCTACACCTTC.

The V and J genes are TRBV28 and TRBJ2-1, with D hard to call. The V end was cut by 6 bases, the J end by 5 bases, with 5 bases between. CDR3 size: 11 residues. Per the germline V gene, CDR1 is MDHEN and CDR2 is SYDVKM. The CDR3 is CASRKNNEQFF. DNA of the CDR3: TGTGCCAGCAGGAAAAACAATGAGCAGTTCTTC. The complete variable domain, with remaining parts taken from reference TRBV28 and TRBJ2-1, reads DVKVTQSSRYLVKRTGEKVFLECVQDMDHENMFWYRQDPGLGLRLIYFSYDVKMKEKGDIPEGYSVSREKKERFSLILESASTNQTSMYLCASRKNNEQFFGPGTRLTVL.

The chain links TRBV2 to TRBJ2-7; the match to TRBD1 covers 8 bases. This CDR3 has 15 amino acids. V trimming: 5 bases; J trimming: 0 bases; junction bases outside the gene matches: 6. The germline V gene encodes CDR1 SNHLY and CDR2 FYNNEI. The CDR3 DNA is TGTGCCAGCAGTTCAGGACAGGGCTTCTCCTACGAGCAGTACTTC. It codes for CASSSGQGFSYEQYF.

This clone has just one count. The rearrangement links TRBV27 to TRBJ2-1, with D perhaps matching TRBD2 (7 bases). V lost 10 bases, J lost 3 bases, and 16 bases lay in between. From germline, CDR1 is MNHEY and CDR2 SMNVEV (reference sequence). The CDR3 has 14 amino acids. The DNA of the CDR3 is TGTGCCACCCTAAGGGGGGGGAACTACAATGAGCAGTTCTTC. Translation gives CATLRGGNYNEQFF.

The rearrangement joins TRBV9 to TRBJ2-1, with 7 bases fitting TRBD1. Germline V gene lookup returns CDR1 SGDLS and CDR2 YYNGEE. J gave up 9 bases and V 3 bases, and 6 bases lay outside the gene matches. The CDR3 runs to 13 residues. The CDR3 DNA follows: TGTGCCAGCAGCGCTGGGGACAGCGGTGAGCAGTTCTTC. It specifies CASSAGDSGEQFF.

The chain links TRBV5-1 to TRBJ1-2; D might be TRBD1 (5 bases). Trimming stripped 4 bases from V and 6 bases from J, with 13 bases between. This CDR3 contains 13 residues. The germline CDR1 and CDR2 sequences are SGHRS and YFSETQ. CDR3 loop: CASSDRDGNGYTF. The DNA of the CDR3 is TGCGCCAGCAGCGACCGGGACGGAAATGGCTACACCTTC.

The rearrangement uses TRBV6-5 and TRBJ2-2, with D unresolved. Germline V gives CDR1 MNHEY, CDR2 SVGAGI. CDR3 size: 14 residues. The ends were cut back, 6 bases at V and 1 base at J, with 9 bases in the middle. CDR3 coding DNA: TGTGCCAGCAGACCCCTAGGGAACACCGGGGAGCTGTTTTTT. Translating gives CASRPLGNTGELFF.

The chain joins TRBV4-3 to TRBJ1-4; TRBD1 matches at 8 bases. V lost 4 bases to trimming and J lost 0 bases; unmatched junction nucleotides: 4. Germline CDR1 is LGHNA and CDR2 is YSLEER. The CDR3 covers 16 residues. The DNA of the CDR3 is TGCGCCAGCAGCCGCGGGACAGGCGCAACTAATGAAAAACTGTTTTTT. Protein sequence: CASSRGTGATNEKLFF.

The rearrangement uses TRBV14 and TRBJ2-1, with TRBD2 matching over 11 bases. Germline CDR1 and CDR2: SGHDN and FVKESK. The CDR3 is 16 residues long. Trimming at V came to 5 bases and at J to 6 bases, leaving 9 bases not matched to a gene. CDR3 residues: CASSDSGGVPFNEQFF. In DNA form, the CDR3 reads TGTGCCAGCAGCGATAGCGGGGGGGTTCCCTTCAATGAGCAGTTCTTC.

The chain carries TRBV7-2 and TRBJ2-1; TRBD2 matches 8 bases. The germline CDR1 and CDR2 sequences are SGHTA and FQGNSA. Trimming cost V 7 bases and J 2 bases; bases outside gene matches: 10. The CDR3 is made up of 16 amino acids. The CDR3 protein is CASTAGGLPAYNEQFF. The DNA of the CDR3 is TGTGCCAGCACCGCGGGGGGACTACCCGCCTACAATGAGCAGTTCTTC.

The V call is TRBV6-1, the J call TRBJ2-5; D is perhaps TRBD2 (5 bases). Germline lookup yields CDR1 MNHNS and CDR2 SASEGT. V gave up 2 bases and J gave up 4 bases, with 14 bases separating them. The length of the CDR3 is 15 residues. This CDR3 reads CASSERTGSVETQYF. The CDR3 coding sequence is TGTGCCAGCAGTGAAAGGACTGGATCAGTAGAGACCCAGTACTTC.

This clone was recorded once. The J gene is TRBJ1-2, the V gene TRBV10-3; 9 nucleotides line up with TRBD1. Germline-derived CDR1 and CDR2 are ENHRY and SYGVKD. V shed 10 bases, J shed 5 bases, and the junction held 17 bases outside the gene matches. The CDR3 is 16 residues long. The CDR3, as DNA: TGTGCCACCACCGGGACAGGGAAGTCGATAGGGTATGGCTACACCTTC. Its protein product is CATTGTGKSIGYGYTF.

This chain links TRBV14 with TRBJ2-2, with D unresolved. Germline V CDR1 and CDR2: SGHDN, FVKESK. The CDR3 is made up of 13 amino acids. Trimming cost V 4 bases and J 4 bases, with 7 bases left between them. The chain's CDR3 is CASSPKVTGELFF. For the CDR3, the DNA is TGTGCCAGCAGCCCAAAGGTCACCGGGGAGCTGTTTTTT. Full variable domain (missing parts from reference TRBV14 and TRBJ2-2): EAGVTQFPSHSVIEKGQTVTLRCDPISGHDNLYWYRRVMGKEIKFLLHFVKESKQDESGMPNNRFLAERTGGTYSTLKVQPAELEDSGVYFCASSPKVTGELFFGEGSRLTVL.